These 12 T cell receptor beta chains originate from one sample sequenced in a study of blood T cell repertoires in COVID-19. The protocol was immunoSEQ multiplex PCR, while the TCRdb copy is restricted to in-frame clones and leaves out a portion. This sample has about 130,000 clones, with roughly 91% found just once. Sample: peripheral blood. Receptors were obtained from a man aged 55 to 70 with COVID-19, enrolled during active disease.

The chain links TRBV6-6 to TRBJ2-7, with a tentative D call TRBD2 (6 bases). Trimming left V 4 bases short and J 6 bases short, with 13 bases between. This CDR3 spans 13 amino acids. CDR1 and CDR2 (germline): MNHNY, SVGAGI (reference sequence). CDR3 amino acids: CASSLGGGFEQYF. The CDR3 DNA reads as TGTGCCAGCAGTTTAGGTGGGGGGTTCGAGCAGTACTTC.

The chain joins TRBV30 to TRBJ1-1, with 7 bases matching TRBD1. The CDR3 has 15 amino acids. Germline CDR1 reads GTSNPN; CDR2 reads SVGIG (reference sequence). Trimming removed 3 bases from V and 0 bases from J; junction bases left unmatched: 7. The CDR3 nucleotides are TGTGCCTGGAGAGCTCCCGGGACAGTGAACACTGAAGCTTTCTTT. Amino acid sequence: CAWRAPGTVNTEAFF.

This clone was seen more than once but under ten times. The rearrangement links TRBV18 to TRBJ1-1; a weak D match, TRBD1 (5 bases). This CDR3 has 16 amino acids. Trimming shortened V by 4 bases and J by 1 base, and 16 bases separated the two germline ends. Germline V gene sequence: CDR1 KGHSH, CDR2 LQKENI. This CDR3 reads CASSQSAVGENTEAFF. The CDR3 DNA sequence: TGTGCCAGCTCACAGTCCGCGGTAGGGGAGAACACTGAAGCTTTCTTT.

The rearrangement links TRBV9 to TRBJ2-1; D gene ambiguous. The germline CDR1 and CDR2 sequences are SGDLS and YYNGEE. The CDR3 runs 13 residues. The ends were cut back, 0 bases at V and 3 bases at J, with 4 bases in the middle. The CDR3 here is CASSVANYNEQFF. As DNA, the CDR3 is TGTGCCAGCAGCGTAGCTAACTACAATGAGCAGTTCTTC. Filled out from reference TRBV9 and TRBJ2-1, the complete variable domain reads DSGVTQTPKHLITATGQRVTLRCSPRSGDLSVYWYQQSLDQGLQFLIQYYNGEERAKGNILERFSAQQFPDLHSELNLSSLELGDSALYFCASSVANYNEQFFGPGTRLTVL.

V gene TRBV7-3 combines with J gene TRBJ2-3; TRBD2 agrees at 10 bases. CDR3 size: 15 residues. The V segment lost 5 bases and the J segment 5 bases; nucleotides outside the gene matches: 7. Germline V gene sequence: CDR1 SGHTA, CDR2 FQGTGA. Here the CDR3 DNA reads TGTGCCAGCAGCCAGAGCGGGGGGGCCGTAGATACGCAGTATTTT. Its translation is CASSQSGGAVDTQYF.

This clone was counted a few times. This chain uses TRBV7-2 with TRBJ1-4; 8 nucleotides align to TRBD1. V trimming: 8 bases; J trimming: 4 bases; junction bases outside the gene matches: 3. CDR1 and CDR2 (germline): SGHTA, FQGNSA. CDR3 length: 13 residues. CDR3 in amino acids: CASAGGVNEKLFF. In nucleotides, the CDR3 is TGTGCCAGCGCAGGGGGCGTTAATGAAAAACTGTTTTTT.

The chain has TRBV5-6 and TRBJ2-1, with 8 nucleotides matching TRBD1. Germline loops: CDR1 SGHDT, CDR2 YYEEEE. V gave up 6 bases and J gave up 9 bases; unmatched junction bases: 14. The CDR3 extends over 15 amino acids. The CDR3 region is CASTYLGQVGGEQFF. The CDR3 DNA sequence: TGTGCCAGCACCTACTTGGGACAGGTGGGGGGTGAGCAGTTCTTC.

This clone was recorded once. J is TRBJ2-1 and V is TRBV20-1; the D is unclear. The CDR3 runs 12 residues. Looked up from germline, CDR1 is DFQATT and CDR2 is SNEGSKA (reference sequence). V was cut by 7 bases and J by 1 base, with 8 bases left in between. The chain's CDR3 is CSVSRSYNEQFF. The CDR3 region has the DNA TGCAGTGTTAGTCGGTCCTACAATGAGCAGTTCTTC.

CDR3 bases: TGCAGCGTTGCTGACAGGGGGCATAAAAATGAGCAGTTCTTC. Its protein product is CSVADRGHKNEQFF. The chain is built from TRBV29-1 and TRBJ2-1, with 10 bases identical to TRBD1. CDR1 is SQVTM, CDR2 ANQGSEA, per germline. The CDR3 consists of 14 residues. V shed 4 bases, J shed 7 bases, and the junction held 7 bases outside the gene matches.

This clone rates as medium-sized (0.01 to 0.1%). The rearrangement links TRBV9 to TRBJ1-4; TRBD1 might be the D (5 bases). Trimming took off 3 bases at V and 7 bases at J, with 10 bases between the two ends. The CDR3 is made up of 13 amino acids. Per germline, CDR1 SGDLS and CDR2 YYNGEE. CDR3 in amino acids: CASSGGGGEKLFF. The DNA for the CDR3 is TGTGCCAGCAGCGGAGGCGGGGGTGAAAAACTGTTTTTT.

J is TRBJ2-3 and V is TRBV19; 8 positions agree with TRBD1. V shed 10 bases, J shed 4 bases, and the junction held 19 bases outside the gene matches. The CDR3 sequence is 17 residues long. Germline V gene sequence: CDR1 LNHDA, CDR2 SQIVND (reference sequence). CDR3 protein: CATQGAGALNVADTQYF. The CDR3 nucleotides read TGTGCCACCCAGGGGGCTGGCGCCCTCAATGTGGCAGATACGCAGTATTTT.

This rearrangement joins TRBV11-2 to TRBJ2-1, with TRBD2 identical over 12 bases. The CDR3 loop spans 17 amino acids. Germline loops: CDR1 SGHAT, CDR2 FQNNGV. Germline trimming cut 5 bases from V and 7 bases from J; bases unmatched to any gene: 12. In DNA, the CDR3 is TGTGCCAGCAGCCCGCGGACTAGCGGGGTCTCAGGGAATGAGCAGTTCTTC. This codes for CASSPRTSGVSGNEQFF. Supplemented by reference TRBV11-2 and TRBJ2-1, the full variable domain reads EAGVAQSPRYKIIEKRQSVAFWCNPISGHATLYWYQQILGQGPKLLIQFQNNGVVDDSQLPKDRFSAERLKGVDSTLKIQPAKLEDSAVYLCASSPRTSGVSGNEQFFGPGTRLTVL.